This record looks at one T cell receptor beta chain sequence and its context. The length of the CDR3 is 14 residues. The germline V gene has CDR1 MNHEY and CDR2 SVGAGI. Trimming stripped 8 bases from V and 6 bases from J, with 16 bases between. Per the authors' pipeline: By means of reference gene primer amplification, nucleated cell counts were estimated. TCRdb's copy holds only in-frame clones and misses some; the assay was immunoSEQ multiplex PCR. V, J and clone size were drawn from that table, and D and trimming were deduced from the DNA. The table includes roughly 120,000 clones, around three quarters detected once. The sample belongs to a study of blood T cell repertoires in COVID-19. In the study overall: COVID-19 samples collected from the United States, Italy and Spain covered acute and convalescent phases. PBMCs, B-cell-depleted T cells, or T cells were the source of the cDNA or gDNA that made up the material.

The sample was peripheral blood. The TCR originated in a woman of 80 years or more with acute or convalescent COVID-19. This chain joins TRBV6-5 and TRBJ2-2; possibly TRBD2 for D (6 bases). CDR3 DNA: TGTGCCAGCTCTATTGGGGGGACGGCCGGGGAGCTGTTTTTT. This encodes CASSIGGTAGELFF.